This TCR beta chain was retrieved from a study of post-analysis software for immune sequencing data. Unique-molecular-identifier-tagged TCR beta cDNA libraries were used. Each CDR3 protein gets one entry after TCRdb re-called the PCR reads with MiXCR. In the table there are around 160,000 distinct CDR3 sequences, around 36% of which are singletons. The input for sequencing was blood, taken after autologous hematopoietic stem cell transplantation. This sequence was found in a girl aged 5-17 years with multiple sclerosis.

The CDR3, as DNA: TGTGCCAGCAGCTCCGGACGGCTCTATGGCTACACCTTC. Protein: CASSSGRLYGYTF. The V gene is TRBV6-1, the J gene TRBJ1-2; D unclear. Trimming took off 6 bases at V and 4 bases at J, with 12 bases between the two ends. Germline lookup yields CDR1 MNHNS and CDR2 SASEGT. CDR3 length: 13 residues.